These T cell receptor beta chains were read from a single sample in a study of T cell clones after liver transplantation. Method: immunoSEQ multiplex PCR; TCRdb's copy keeps in-frame clones and lacks some. Among tens of thousands of clones listed, under 95% were seen once. Material: CD4+ T cells from blood, obtained before liver transplant. The receptors stem from a human donor who received a liver transplant. CDR3s leave out the opening cysteine and the closing phenylalanine or tryptophan.

V gene	J gene	CDR3 protein
TRBV7-8	TRBJ2-7	ASSLRGDSGTYEQY
TRBV12-5	TRBJ2-2	ASGLSASGKGELF
TRBV9	TRBJ2-7	ASSVGLDKGEQY
TRBV5-6	TRBJ1-3	ASSLYGSSGNTIY
TRBV2	TRBJ2-2	ARRGNTGELF
TRBV28	TRBJ1-4	AIQGNNEKLF
TRBV6-1	TRBJ1-2	ATKAGTGYT
TRBV19	TRBJ1-1	ASSIDLDTEAF
TRBV7-2	TRBJ2-7	ASRPLPGRLSYEQY
TRBV6-6	TRBJ1-1	ASEDSTEAF
TRBV2	TRBJ2-1	ASSEGASGRNNEQF
TRBV7-9	TRBJ2-2	ASSSDWVANTGELF
TRBV19	TRBJ1-2	ASSSTGGNYGYT
TRBV11-3	TRBJ2-5	ASSIGQGQQETQY
TRBV5-4	TRBJ1-4	ASSPSPGEEKLF
TRBV27	TRBJ1-5	ASRPGALSNQPQH
TRBV11-2	TRBJ2-1	ASSQTRGEQF
TRBV27	TRBJ2-5	ASRPTGGRAAQETQY
TRBV5-1	TRBJ2-2	ASRDASWGGELF
TRBV7-2	TRBJ2-1	ASSLGLAGNNEQF
TRBV5-4	TRBJ2-1	ASSPTGSSYNEQF
TRBV28	TRBJ1-5	ASSSLQGAFQPQH
TRBV6-5	TRBJ1-3	ASSYSSGLGNTIY
TRBV6-5	TRBJ1-3	ASRGAGNSGNTIY
TRBV7-9	TRBJ2-3	ASSSYRGRTDTQY
TRBV28	TRBJ1-4	ASRGRENEKLF
TRBV18	TRBJ1-2	ASSRAYRDDGYT